This record looks at one TCR beta chain sequence and its context. This record comes from a study of blood T cell repertoires in COVID-19. Study-level information: COVID-19 samples, acute and convalescent, were from the United States, Italy and Spain. From T cells, B-cell-depleted T cells, or PBMCs came the material, which was cDNA or gDNA.

Study processing details: Cell counts per sample came from amplifying reference gene primers. The method was immunoSEQ multiplex PCR; TCRdb's version includes in-frame clones alone and lacks a portion of them. V and J calls and clone size are as listed in that table; D and trimming were resolved from the DNA. This sample yields roughly 70,000 clones, of which 82% are seen a single time; roughly 4% belongs to the top ten. Sequenced sample: peripheral blood. The TCR was taken from a woman aged 55-70 years with acute or convalescent COVID-19.

For the CDR3, the DNA is TGTGCCAGCAGCTTGCGGCCCGGGAGCTCCTACAATGAGCAGTTCTTC. It codes for CASSLRPGSSYNEQFF. The V and J genes are TRBV12-1 and TRBJ2-1; TRBD2 is the table's D call and was not checked against the DNA. TRBV12-1 is labeled a pseudogene. CDR3 length: 16 residues.